This TCR beta chain was identified in a study of CD8 T cells in ankylosing spondylitis. Germline V CDR1 and CDR2: KGHSH, LQKENI. The CDR3 contains 16 residues. As to this clonotype: An end of the junction does not agree with germline; a read error may underlie this.

The authors made TCR beta libraries by quantitative 5'-RACE with molecular barcodes. Each CDR3 protein is one row after TCRdb ran MiXCR on the 5' RACE reads. Of some 130,000 distinct CDR3 sequences listed, roughly 6.6% are singletons. The receptor comes from a female donor with ankylosing spondylitis or in good health (not recorded which). Sequencing was carried out using blood, either unsorted or a sorted T cell fraction (not recorded which). The gene calls are TRBV18 and TRBJ1-4; a possible D gene is TRBD1 (6 bases). The CDR3 nucleotides are TGTGCCAGCTCACCATCAAACAGGGCAACGAATGAAAAACTGTTTTTT. Its translation: CASSPSNRATNEKLFF. Using reference TRBV18 and TRBJ1-4 for the parts outside the CDR3, the full variable domain is NAGVMQNPRHLVRRRGQEARLRCSPMKGHSHVYWYRQLPEEGLKFMVYLQKENIIDESGMPKERFSAEFPKEGPSILRIQQVVRGDSAAYFCASSPSNRATNEKLFFGSGTQLSVL.